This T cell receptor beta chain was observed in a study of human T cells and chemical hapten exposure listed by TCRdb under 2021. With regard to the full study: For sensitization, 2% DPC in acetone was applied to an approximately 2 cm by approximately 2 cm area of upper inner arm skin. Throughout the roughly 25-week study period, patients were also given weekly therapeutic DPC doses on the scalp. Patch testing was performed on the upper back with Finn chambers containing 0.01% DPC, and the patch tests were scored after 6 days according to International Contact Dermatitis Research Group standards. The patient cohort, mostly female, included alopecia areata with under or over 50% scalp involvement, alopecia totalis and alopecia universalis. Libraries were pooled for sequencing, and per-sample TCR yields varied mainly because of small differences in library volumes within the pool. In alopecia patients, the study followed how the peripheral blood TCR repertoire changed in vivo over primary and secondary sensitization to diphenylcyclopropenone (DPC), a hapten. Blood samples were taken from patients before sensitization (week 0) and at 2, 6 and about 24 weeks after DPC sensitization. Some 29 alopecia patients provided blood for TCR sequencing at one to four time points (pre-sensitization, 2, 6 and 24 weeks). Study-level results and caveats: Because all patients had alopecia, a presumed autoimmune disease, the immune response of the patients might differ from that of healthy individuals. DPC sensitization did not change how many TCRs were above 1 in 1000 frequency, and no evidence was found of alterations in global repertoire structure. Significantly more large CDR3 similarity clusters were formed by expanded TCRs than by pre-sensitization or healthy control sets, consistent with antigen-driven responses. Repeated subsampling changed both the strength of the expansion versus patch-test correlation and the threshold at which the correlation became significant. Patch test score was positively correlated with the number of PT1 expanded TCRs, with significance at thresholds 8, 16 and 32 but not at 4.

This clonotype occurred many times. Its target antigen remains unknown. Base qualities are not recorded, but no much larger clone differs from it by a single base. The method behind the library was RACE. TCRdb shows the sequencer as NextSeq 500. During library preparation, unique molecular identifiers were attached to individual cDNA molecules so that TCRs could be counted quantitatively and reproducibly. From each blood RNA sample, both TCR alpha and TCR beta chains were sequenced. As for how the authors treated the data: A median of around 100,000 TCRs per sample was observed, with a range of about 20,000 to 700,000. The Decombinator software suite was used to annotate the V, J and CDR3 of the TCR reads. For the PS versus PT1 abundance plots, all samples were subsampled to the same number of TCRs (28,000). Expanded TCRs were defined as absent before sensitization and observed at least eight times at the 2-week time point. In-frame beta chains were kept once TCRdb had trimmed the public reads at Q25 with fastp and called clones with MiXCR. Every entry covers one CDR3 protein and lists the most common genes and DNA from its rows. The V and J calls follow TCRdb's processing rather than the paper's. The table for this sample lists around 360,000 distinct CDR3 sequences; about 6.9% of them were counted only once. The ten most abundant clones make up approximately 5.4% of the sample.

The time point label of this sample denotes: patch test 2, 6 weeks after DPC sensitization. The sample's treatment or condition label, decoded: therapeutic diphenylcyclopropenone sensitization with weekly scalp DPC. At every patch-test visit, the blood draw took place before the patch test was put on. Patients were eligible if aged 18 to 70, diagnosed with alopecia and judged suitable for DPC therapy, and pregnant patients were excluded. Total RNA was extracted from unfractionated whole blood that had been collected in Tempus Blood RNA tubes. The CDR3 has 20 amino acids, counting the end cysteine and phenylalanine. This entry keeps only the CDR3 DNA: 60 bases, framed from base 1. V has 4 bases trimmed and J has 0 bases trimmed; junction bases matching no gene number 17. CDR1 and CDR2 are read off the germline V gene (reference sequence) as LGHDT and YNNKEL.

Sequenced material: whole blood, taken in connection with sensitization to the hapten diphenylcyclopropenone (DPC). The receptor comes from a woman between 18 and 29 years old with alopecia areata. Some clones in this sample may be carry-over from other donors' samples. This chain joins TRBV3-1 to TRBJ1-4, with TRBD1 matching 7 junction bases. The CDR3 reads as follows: CASSPSSGQDEIATNEKLFF. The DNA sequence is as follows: TGTGCCAGCAGCCCCTCGTCAGGACAGGACGAGATTGCAACTAATGAAAAACTGTTTTTT.